The 21 T cell receptor beta chains presented below share a single source sample, sequenced in a study of PD-1 blockade in classical Hodgkin lymphoma. Specified time point: cycle 4 day 1 (C4D1), after more than five weeks of nivolumab. All patients relapsed after autologous stem cell transplantation, and brentuximab vedotin exposure varied. Repertoires were generated with immunoSEQ multiplex PCR, while TCRdb's copy carries only in-frame clones and drops some. The sample has nearly 25,000 clones, approximately 68% seen once. Specimen: peripheral blood mononuclear cells (PBMCs), collected before the fourth cycle of nivolumab. The source is a human donor with classical Hodgkin lymphoma.

The chain couples TRBV7-8 to TRBJ2-1, with D perhaps TRBD1 (6 bases). The V end lost 3 bases, the J end lost 1 base, and 16 bases lay between the germline ends. Germline-derived CDR1 and CDR2 are SGHVS and FQNEAQ. The CDR3 covers 17 residues. The CDR3 coding sequence is TGTGCCAGCAGCTTTGTATCAGGGGCTGGGTCCTACAATGAGCAGTTCTTC. Protein product: CASSFVSGAGSYNEQFF.

V is TRBV4-2 and J is TRBJ2-5; no clear D gene. This CDR3 is 12 amino acids long. Trimming pared 5 bases from V and 7 bases from J, leaving 11 bases between. Germline loops: CDR1 LGHNA, CDR2 YNFKEQ. The CDR3 loop is CASSSTTRTQYF. DNA of the CDR3: TGTGCCAGCAGCTCTACAACCCGGACCCAGTACTTC.

This clone was found a few times. The chain combines TRBV5-8 with TRBJ2-5; the match to TRBD1 covers 9 bases. V was clipped by 6 bases and J by 5 bases; unmatched bases: 14. The CDR3 loop spans 16 amino acids. The germline CDR1 and CDR2 sequences are SGHTS and YDEGEE. The CDR3 bases are TGTGCCAGCACATCGGGGACAGGGCGGATTCGGGAGACCCAGTACTTC. Translation: CASTSGTGRIRETQYF. The full variable domain, with the rest looked up from reference TRBV5-8 and TRBJ2-5, is EAGVTQSPTHLIKTRGQQATLRCSPISGHTSVYWYQQALGLGLQFLLWYDEGEERNRGNFPPRFSGRQFPNYSSELNVNALELEDSALYLCASTSGTGRIRETQYFGPGTRLLVL.

The J gene is TRBJ2-6, the V gene TRBV7-2; D perhaps matches TRBD2 (6 bases). The ends were cut back, 5 bases at V and 1 base at J, with 15 bases in the middle. Germline V lookup: CDR1 SGHTA, CDR2 FQGNSA. This CDR3 is built from 17 residues. CDR3 coding DNA: TGTGCCAGCAGCCGCGGGGCCGGGTGGTCTGGGGCCAACGTCCTGACTTTC. Translating it yields CASSRGAGWSGANVLTF.

The rearrangement links TRBV5-8 to TRBJ1-1; possible D gene TRBD1, 6 bases. This CDR3 is built from 13 residues. V was clipped by 4 bases and J by 6 bases, with 13 bases between them. Germline V gene sequence: CDR1 SGHTS, CDR2 YDEGEE. In DNA, the CDR3 is TGTGCCAGCAGCCCTGGGGGCATCTCTGAAGCTTTCTTT. Translating gives CASSPGGISEAFF.

This chain joins TRBV5-1 and TRBJ2-5; tentatively, D is TRBD1 or TRBD2 (5 bases each). The CDR3 loop spans 13 amino acids. The V gene lost 6 bases and the J gene lost 2 bases, with 11 bases spanning the gap. Germline-derived CDR1 and CDR2 are SGHRS and YFSETQ. CDR3 region: CASNWDLQETQYF. The CDR3 nucleotides read TGCGCCAGCAACTGGGACCTTCAAGAGACCCAGTACTTC.

This clone came up a few times. The chain uses TRBV5-1 and TRBJ1-6, with D hard to call. The germline V gene has CDR1 SGHRS and CDR2 YFSETQ. The V end lost 0 bases, the J end lost 6 bases, and 4 bases lay between the germline ends. The CDR3 has 13 amino acids. CDR3 sequence reads: CASSLGGNSPLHF. Here the CDR3 DNA reads TGCGCCAGCAGCTTGGGAGGTAATTCACCCCTCCACTTT.

This clone showed up just a few times. The chain has TRBV5-1 and TRBJ2-5; D remains unclear. Trimming cost V 6 bases and J 4 bases, with 13 bases left between them. CDR1 is SGHRS and CDR2 is YFSETQ in the germline V gene. This CDR3 is built from 13 residues. In nucleotides, the CDR3 is TGCGCCAGCAAGATGATGGGATCAGAGACCCAGTACTTC. Translating gives CASKMMGSETQYF.

The rearrangement links TRBV5-3 to TRBJ1-2; perhaps TRBD1 as D (6 bases). TRBV5-3 is recorded as an ORF, its role being uncertain. The CDR3 is 14 amino acids. V lost 2 bases to trimming and J lost 5 bases, with 13 bases between them. Here the CDR3 reads CARSFRQGSYGYTF. CDR3 in DNA: TGTGCCAGAAGCTTCCGGCAGGGGAGTTATGGCTACACCTTC.

This sequence joins TRBV10-3 and TRBJ2-7; possible D gene TRBD1, 6 bases. CDR1 and CDR2 (germline): ENHRY, SYGVKD. The CDR3 is 14 amino acids. Trimming left V 3 bases short and J 4 bases short, with 13 bases between. CDR3 loop: CAISDQGSPYEQYF. The DNA for the CDR3 is TGTGCCATCAGTGATCAGGGGTCCCCTTACGAGCAGTACTTC.

Only one count was recorded for this clone. The chain carries TRBV19 and TRBJ1-1, with TRBD1 as a possible D gene (5 bases). The CDR3 is 15 residues long. With 3 bases removed from V and 4 bases from J, the gap between germline ends came to 15 bases. The germline V gene encodes CDR1 LNHDA and CDR2 SQIVND (reference sequence). In DNA form, the CDR3 reads TGTGCCAGTAGTATTCAGCTAGGGGTTAGCACTGAAGCTTTCTTT. Translating gives CASSIQLGVSTEAFF.

By share, this clone counts as medium-sized (0.01 to 0.1%). Other DNA sequences within the sample encode an identical CDR3. J is TRBJ1-2 and V is TRBV27; D might be TRBD1 (5 bases). Germline CDR1 MNHEY, CDR2 SMNVEV (reference sequence). The CDR3 totals 15 residues. Trimming stripped 0 bases from V and 7 bases from J, with 15 bases between. CDR3 residues: CASSLSPDSLGGYTF. DNA for the CDR3: TGTGCCAGCAGTTTATCCCCCGACAGTCTGGGTGGCTACACCTTC.

This clone showed up just a few times. Here the CDR3 reads CASSLGGRNYGYTF. The CDR3 DNA follows: TGTGCCAGCAGTTTAGGGGGGAGGAACTATGGCTACACCTTC. The chain joins TRBV28 to TRBJ1-2; tentatively, D is TRBD1 (5 bases). The CDR3 sequence is 14 residues long. Germline CDR1 reads MDHEN; CDR2 reads SYDVKM. The V gene lost 2 bases and the J gene lost 2 bases, with 9 bases spanning the gap.

In its sample, this clone was seen once. The rearrangement links TRBV4-1 to TRBJ1-2; D may be TRBD1 (5 bases). Germline V gene lookup returns CDR1 MGHRA and CDR2 YSYEKL. The CDR3 contains 15 residues. The ends were cut back, 3 bases at V and 2 bases at J, with 13 bases in the middle. The CDR3 DNA reads TGCGCCAGCAGCCACGGGGCAGGAGCAAACTATGGCTACACCTTC. Its protein product is CASSHGAGANYGYTF.

This sequence joins TRBV5-1 and TRBJ2-3; D is undetermined. V was shortened by 2 bases and J by 4 bases, with 8 bases between the two germline ends. CDR3 length: 13 residues. Germline assignment: CDR1 SGHRS and CDR2 YFSETQ. The CDR3: CASSFGVADTQYF. In DNA, the CDR3 is TGCGCCAGCAGCTTCGGAGTCGCAGATACGCAGTATTTT.

The rearrangement uses TRBV28 and TRBJ2-5; D is undetermined. The end of the DNA fits TRBJ2-7 better, so the J call may be wrong. The CDR3 has 14 residues. Germline V gene lookup returns CDR1 MDHEN and CDR2 SYDVKM. The CDR3 is CASSFVTSSYEQYF. As DNA, the CDR3 is TGTGCCAGCAGTTTTGTCACTTCCTCCTACGAGCAGTACTTC.

The rearrangement joins TRBV27 to TRBJ2-1; tentative D call: TRBD1 (6 bases). The CDR3 is 12 residues long. Germline V gene lookup returns CDR1 MNHEY and CDR2 SMNVEV (reference sequence). The ends were cut back, 8 bases at V and 10 bases at J, with 15 bases in the middle. CDR3 in DNA: TGTGCCAGCGGTCAGGGGTTGCGCGAGCAGTTCTTC. This encodes CASGQGLREQFF.

The rearrangement joins TRBV28 to TRBJ1-2; possible D gene TRBD1, 6 bases. The germline V gene has CDR1 MDHEN and CDR2 SYDVKM. This CDR3 has 13 residues. Trimming pared 5 bases from V and 10 bases from J, leaving 17 bases between. The CDR3 region has the DNA TGTGCCAGCAGTCGACCAGGACGGGGGGCCTACACCTTC. It yields the protein CASSRPGRGAYTF.

This chain uses TRBV6-6 with TRBJ1-1; no reliable D call. Deletions cut 8 bases from V and 6 bases from J, with 7 bases between. The CDR3 runs 10 residues. From germline, CDR1 is MNHNY and CDR2 SVGAGI (reference sequence). CDR3: CASRGPEAFF. The CDR3 coding sequence is TGTGCCAGCCGGGGTCCTGAAGCTTTCTTT.

The V gene is TRBV28, the J gene TRBJ1-2; D ambiguous. Between the trimmed V and J ends, which lost 3 bases and 3 bases, there was a span of 5 bases. Germline V CDR1 and CDR2: MDHEN, SYDVKM. The CDR3 contains 12 residues. The CDR3 region is CASSFADYGYTF. In DNA form, the CDR3 reads TGTGCCAGCAGTTTTGCAGACTATGGCTACACCTTC.

V is TRBV10-2 and J is TRBJ2-2; D is unclear. Germline lookup yields CDR1 WSHSY and CDR2 SAAADI. The ends were cut back, 0 bases at V and 6 bases at J, with 11 bases in the middle. This CDR3 region has 15 residues. The CDR3 spells CASSESFGPSGELFF. CDR3 bases: TGCGCCAGCAGTGAGTCTTTTGGGCCGTCCGGGGAGCTGTTTTTT.